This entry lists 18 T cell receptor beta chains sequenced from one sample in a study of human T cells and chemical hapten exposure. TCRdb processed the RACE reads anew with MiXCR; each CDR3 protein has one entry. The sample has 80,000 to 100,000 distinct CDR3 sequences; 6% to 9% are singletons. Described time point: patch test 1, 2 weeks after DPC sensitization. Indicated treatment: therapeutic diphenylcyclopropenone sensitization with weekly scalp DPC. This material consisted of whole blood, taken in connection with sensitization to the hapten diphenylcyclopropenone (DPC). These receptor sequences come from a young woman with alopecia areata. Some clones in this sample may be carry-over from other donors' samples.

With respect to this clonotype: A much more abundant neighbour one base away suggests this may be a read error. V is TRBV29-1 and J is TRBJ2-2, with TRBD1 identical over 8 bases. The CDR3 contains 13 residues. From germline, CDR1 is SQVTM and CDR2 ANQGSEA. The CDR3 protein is CGVGQGETGELFF. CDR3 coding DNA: TGCGGCGTCGGACAGGGAGAGACCGGGGAGCTGTTTTTT.

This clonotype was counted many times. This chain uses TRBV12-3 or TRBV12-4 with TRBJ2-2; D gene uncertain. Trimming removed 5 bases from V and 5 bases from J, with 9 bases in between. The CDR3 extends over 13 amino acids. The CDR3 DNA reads TGTGCCAGCAGTCTATTTGGTACCGGGGAGCTGTTTTTT. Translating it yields CASSLFGTGELFF.

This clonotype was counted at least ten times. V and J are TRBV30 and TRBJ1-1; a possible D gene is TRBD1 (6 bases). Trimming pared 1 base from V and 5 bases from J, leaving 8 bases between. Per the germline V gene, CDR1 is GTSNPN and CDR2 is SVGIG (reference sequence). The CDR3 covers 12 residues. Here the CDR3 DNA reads TGTGCCTGGAGTGACACAGGGACTGAAGCTTTCTTT. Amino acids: CAWSDTGTEAFF.

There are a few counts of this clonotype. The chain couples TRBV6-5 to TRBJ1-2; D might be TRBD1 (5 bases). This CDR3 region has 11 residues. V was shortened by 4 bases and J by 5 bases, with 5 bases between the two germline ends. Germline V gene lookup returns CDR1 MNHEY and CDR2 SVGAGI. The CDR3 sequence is CASSSGYGYTF. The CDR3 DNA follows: TGTGCCAGCAGTTCAGGGTATGGCTACACCTTC.

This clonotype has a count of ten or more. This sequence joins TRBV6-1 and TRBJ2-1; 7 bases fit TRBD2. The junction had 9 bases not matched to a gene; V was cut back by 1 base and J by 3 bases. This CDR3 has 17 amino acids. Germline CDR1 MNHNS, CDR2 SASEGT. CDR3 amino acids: CASSEVRGGGFYNEQFF. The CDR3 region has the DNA TGTGCCAGCAGTGAAGTTAGAGGCGGGGGTTTCTACAATGAGCAGTTCTTC.

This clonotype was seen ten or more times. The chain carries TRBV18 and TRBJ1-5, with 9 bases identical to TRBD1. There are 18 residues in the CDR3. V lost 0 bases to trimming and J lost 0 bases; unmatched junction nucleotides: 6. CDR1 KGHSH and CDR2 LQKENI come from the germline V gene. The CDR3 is CASSPPGQGGDSNQPQHF. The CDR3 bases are TGTGCCAGCTCACCACCGGGACAGGGAGGGGATAGCAATCAGCCCCAGCATTTT.

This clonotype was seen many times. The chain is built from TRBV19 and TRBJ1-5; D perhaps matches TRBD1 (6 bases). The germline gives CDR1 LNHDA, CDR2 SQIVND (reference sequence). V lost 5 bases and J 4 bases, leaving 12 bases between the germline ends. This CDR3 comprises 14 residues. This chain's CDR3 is CASSPGQKNQPQHF. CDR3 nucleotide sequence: TGTGCCAGTAGTCCCGGACAGAAAAATCAGCCCCAGCATTTT. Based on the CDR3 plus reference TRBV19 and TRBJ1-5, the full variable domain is DGGITQSPKYLFRKEGQNVTLSCEQNLNHDAMYWYRQDPGQGLRLIYYSQIVNDFQKGDIAEGYSVSREKKESFPLTVTSAQKNPTAFYLCASSPGQKNQPQHFGDGTRLSIL.

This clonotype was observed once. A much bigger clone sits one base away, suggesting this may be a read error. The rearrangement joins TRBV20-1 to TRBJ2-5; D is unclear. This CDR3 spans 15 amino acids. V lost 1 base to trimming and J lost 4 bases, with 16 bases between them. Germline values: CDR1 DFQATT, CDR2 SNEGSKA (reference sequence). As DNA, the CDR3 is TGCAGTGCTAGAGCGGGTAAGAGGCTGGTAGAGACCCAGTACTTC. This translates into CSARAGKRLVETQYF.

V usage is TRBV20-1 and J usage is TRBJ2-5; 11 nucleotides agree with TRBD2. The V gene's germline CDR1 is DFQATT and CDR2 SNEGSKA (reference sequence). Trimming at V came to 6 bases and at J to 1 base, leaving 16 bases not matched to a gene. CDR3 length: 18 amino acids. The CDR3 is CSAPRLAGGVSFQETQYF. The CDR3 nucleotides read TGCAGTGCCCCGCGCTTAGCGGGGGGGGTTTCCTTCCAAGAGACCCAGTACTTC.

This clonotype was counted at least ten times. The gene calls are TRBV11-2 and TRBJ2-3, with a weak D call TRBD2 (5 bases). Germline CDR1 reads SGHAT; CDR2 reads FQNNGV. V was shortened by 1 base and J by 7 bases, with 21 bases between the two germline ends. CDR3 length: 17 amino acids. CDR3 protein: CASSLAPLLAPVYTQYF. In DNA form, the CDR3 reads TGTGCCAGCAGCTTAGCCCCCCTCCTAGCTCCGGTCTATACGCAGTATTTT.

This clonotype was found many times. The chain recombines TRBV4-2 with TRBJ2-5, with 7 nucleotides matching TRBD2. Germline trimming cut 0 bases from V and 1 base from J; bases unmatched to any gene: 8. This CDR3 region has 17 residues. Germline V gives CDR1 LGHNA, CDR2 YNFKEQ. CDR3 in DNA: TGTGCCAGCAGCCAAGAGGTCGTGGCGGGAGCCCAAGAGACCCAGTACTTC. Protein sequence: CASSQEVVAGAQETQYF.

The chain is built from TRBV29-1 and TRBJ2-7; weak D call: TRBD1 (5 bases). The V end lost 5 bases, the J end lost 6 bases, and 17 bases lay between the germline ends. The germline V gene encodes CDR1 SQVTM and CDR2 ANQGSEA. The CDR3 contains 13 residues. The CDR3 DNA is TGCAGCGTTACCCAAGGGGATCATTGCGAGCAGTACTTC. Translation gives CSVTQGDHCEQYF.

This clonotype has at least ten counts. The CDR3, as DNA: TGTGCCAGCTCACCACAGGGACAGGTAACAGATACGCAGTATTTT. It yields the protein CASSPQGQVTDTQYF. This chain connects TRBV18 to TRBJ2-3; 8 bases match TRBD1. The germline V gene has CDR1 KGHSH and CDR2 LQKENI. CDR3 length equals 15 residues. V shed 1 base and J 3 bases; nucleotides not matched to a gene: 3.

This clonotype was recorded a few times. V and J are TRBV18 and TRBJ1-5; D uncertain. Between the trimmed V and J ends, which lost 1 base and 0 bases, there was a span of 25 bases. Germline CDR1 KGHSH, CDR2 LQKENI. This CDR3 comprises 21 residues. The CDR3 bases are TGTGCCAGCTCACCACAGCAGGAAAGAGATGGTCTACCCTATAGCAATCAGCCCCAGCATTTT. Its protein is CASSPQQERDGLPYSNQPQHF.

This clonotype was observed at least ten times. Here the CDR3 reads CASSQDEGGRALQTQYF. The DNA for the CDR3 is TGCGCCAGCAGCCAAGACGAGGGTGGCAGGGCGCTACAGACCCAGTACTTC. This chain connects TRBV4-1 to TRBJ2-5; D may correspond to TRBD1 or TRBD2 (5 bases each). CDR3 length: 17 residues. Trimming shortened V by 0 bases and J by 6 bases, and 20 bases separated the two germline ends. Germline CDR1 and CDR2: MGHRA and YSYEKL.

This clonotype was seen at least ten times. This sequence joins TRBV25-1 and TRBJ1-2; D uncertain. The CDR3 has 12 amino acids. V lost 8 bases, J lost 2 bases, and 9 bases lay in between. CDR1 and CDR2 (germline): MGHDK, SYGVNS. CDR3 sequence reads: CASSPANYGYTF. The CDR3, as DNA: TGTGCCAGCTCTCCGGCAAACTATGGCTACACCTTC.

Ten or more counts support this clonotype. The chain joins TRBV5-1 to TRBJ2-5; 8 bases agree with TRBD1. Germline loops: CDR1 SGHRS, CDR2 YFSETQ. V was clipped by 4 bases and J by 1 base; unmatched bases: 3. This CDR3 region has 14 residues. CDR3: CASSKTGVQETQYF. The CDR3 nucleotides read TGCGCCAGCAGCAAGACAGGGGTCCAAGAGACCCAGTACTTC.

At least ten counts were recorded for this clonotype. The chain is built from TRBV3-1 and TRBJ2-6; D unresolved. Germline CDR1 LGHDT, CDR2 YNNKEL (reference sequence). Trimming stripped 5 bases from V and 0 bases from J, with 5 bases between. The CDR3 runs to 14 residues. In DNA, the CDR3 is TGTGCCAGCAGCGCGCCCTCTGGGGCCAACGTCCTGACTTTC. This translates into CASSAPSGANVLTF.